These 30 T cell receptor beta chains were sequenced from one sample in a study of blood T cells in healthy people across ages. A sample-barcoded 5' primer and a J-beta primer mix were used in a second PCR of roughly 7 to 11 cycles. TCRdb analysed the 5' RACE reads with MiXCR anew, one entry per CDR3 protein. The sample shows about 620,000 distinct CDR3 sequences, around 20% of them seen only once. Input material: blood. The source is a man between 65 and 79 years old in good health.

This clonotype was counted at least ten times. V and J are TRBV20-1 and TRBJ2-5; D is ambiguous. There are 10 residues in the CDR3. CDR1 and CDR2 from the germline V gene are DFQATT and SNEGSKA (reference sequence). Trimming removed 5 bases at V and 5 bases at J, with 6 bases between. CDR3 sequence: CSAVSETQYF. For the CDR3, the DNA is TGCAGTGCTGTTTCGGAGACCCAGTACTTC.

This clonotype appeared a single time. This chain joins TRBV6-5 and TRBJ1-1; possibly TRBD1 for D (6 bases). The CDR3 has 15 residues. Germline values: CDR1 MNHEY, CDR2 SVGAGI. V dropped 2 bases and J dropped 3 bases, with 13 bases sitting between them. Written as DNA, the CDR3 is TGTGCCAGCAGTTACACCTCGAGGGGGGACACTGAAGCTTTCTTT. It is translated as CASSYTSRGDTEAFF.

This clonotype occurred a few times. The V gene is TRBV4-1, the J gene TRBJ1-3; D uncertain. The germline V gene encodes CDR1 MGHRA and CDR2 YSYEKL. The CDR3 is 15 amino acids. V gave up 2 bases and J gave up 0 bases, with 8 bases separating them. CDR3 residues: CASSQTEYSGNTIYF. The DNA for the CDR3 is TGCGCCAGCAGCCAAACTGAGTACTCTGGAAACACCATATATTTT.

The chain is built from TRBV6-1 and TRBJ2-4; no reliable D call. Between the trimmed V and J ends, which lost 2 bases and 8 bases, there was a span of 4 bases. The CDR3 contains 11 residues. Germline V gene sequence: CDR1 MNHNS, CDR2 SASEGT. The CDR3 is CASSEYDIQYF. The CDR3 DNA sequence: TGTGCCAGCAGTGAATATGACATTCAGTACTTC.

This chain links TRBV29-1 with TRBJ1-1; no definite D call. The V end was cut by 2 bases, the J end by 1 base, with 5 bases between. Germline CDR1 is SQVTM and CDR2 is ANQGSEA. The CDR3 covers 12 residues. The CDR3 sequence: CSVEMWNTEAFF. The CDR3 coding sequence is TGCAGCGTTGAAATGTGGAACACTGAAGCTTTCTTT.

This sequence joins TRBV29-1 and TRBJ2-7; 13 bases line up with TRBD2. The CDR3 loop spans 12 amino acids. Germline CDR1 is SQVTM and CDR2 is ANQGSEA. V trimming: 7 bases; J trimming: 3 bases; junction bases outside the gene matches: 0. The CDR3 sequence: CSGLAGGYEQYF. DNA of the CDR3: TGCAGCGGACTAGCGGGAGGCTACGAGCAGTACTTC.

This clonotype was detected ten times or more. The rearrangement links TRBV14 to TRBJ2-3; unclear D gene. This CDR3 spans 14 amino acids. Germline CDR1 is SGHDN and CDR2 is FVKESK. V was shortened by 4 bases and J by 1 base, with 9 bases between the two germline ends. In nucleotides, the CDR3 is TGTGCCAGCAGCCGGTCAGGAGGCACAGATACGCAGTATTTT. Translated, it gives CASSRSGGTDTQYF.

CDR3 nucleotide sequence: TGTGCCAGCAGTCCGACTAGATTCAACACAGATACGCAGTATTTT. Its protein product is CASSPTRFNTDTQYF. The V and J genes are TRBV7-3 and TRBJ2-3; possibly TRBD2 for D (6 bases). The CDR3 spans 15 residues. Germline V CDR1 and CDR2: SGHTA, FQGTGA. With 6 bases removed from V and 2 bases from J, the gap between germline ends came to 15 bases.

This clonotype was observed a handful of times. The genes are TRBV4-1 and TRBJ2-1, with 14 bases lining up with TRBD2. V lost 4 bases to trimming and J lost 10 bases; unmatched junction nucleotides: 9. The CDR3 consists of 16 residues. CDR1 and CDR2 (germline): MGHRA, YSYEKL. The CDR3 DNA reads TGCGCCAGCAGCCTGTACGGGACTAGCGGGAGTCGGGAGCAGTTCTTC. This codes for CASSLYGTSGSREQFF.

The gene calls are TRBV7-2 and TRBJ2-5; D is unclear. The CDR3 loop spans 14 amino acids. V shed 2 bases and J shed 1 base, with 8 bases lying between them. Per the germline V gene, CDR1 is SGHTA and CDR2 is FQGNSA. CDR3 region: CASSLWAGQETQYF. CDR3 sequence (DNA): TGTGCCAGCAGCTTATGGGCCGGCCAAGAGACCCAGTACTTC.

This chain links TRBV12-3 or TRBV12-4 with TRBJ2-5, with 11 bases matching TRBD2. Trimming at V came to 6 bases and at J to 0 bases, leaving 6 bases not matched to a gene. The CDR3 is made up of 16 amino acids. CDR3 DNA sequence: TGTGCCAGCAGCTATTGGACTAGCGGGTACCAAGAGACCCAGTACTTC. Encoded protein: CASSYWTSGYQETQYF.

In its sample, this clonotype was seen a few times. The chain recombines TRBV5-6 with TRBJ2-5; D unclear. The germline gives CDR1 SGHDT, CDR2 YYEEEE. This CDR3 is 14 amino acids long. V lost 1 base and J 2 bases, leaving 9 bases between the germline ends. The CDR3 bases are TGTGCCAGCAGCTTGTCACTGGGGCAAGAGACCCAGTACTTC. Its protein product is CASSLSLGQETQYF.

Points on this clonotype: Because the CDR3 is missing its conserved closing phenylalanine or tryptophan, this is likely a read error. The V gene is TRBV3-1, the J gene TRBJ1-2, with D possibly TRBD1 on 5 matching bases. V lost 0 bases to trimming and J lost 7 bases, with 12 bases between them. Germline V gene sequence: CDR1 LGHDT, CDR2 YNNKEL (reference sequence). The CDR3 is 14 amino acids. The CDR3 DNA reads as TGTGCCAGCAGCCAAGAAATAAGGGGAGGTGGCTACACCCTC. Its translation: CASSQEIRGGGYTL.

This clonotype was seen many times. The rearrangement uses TRBV5-5 and TRBJ1-1; possible D gene TRBD1, 5 bases. The V end lost 3 bases, the J end lost 4 bases, and 16 bases lay between the germline ends. The CDR3 consists of 15 residues. CDR1 is SGHKS and CDR2 is YYEKEE in the germline V gene (reference sequence). The CDR3 bases are TGTGCCAGCAGCTCTTCCGGGAGGGGTAGCACTGAAGCTTTCTTT. It codes for CASSSSGRGSTEAFF.

V gene TRBV11-2 combines with J gene TRBJ2-1; D is ambiguous. The CDR3 is 16 residues long. CDR1 and CDR2 from the germline V gene are SGHAT and FQNNGV. V lost 1 base to trimming and J lost 3 bases, with 13 bases between them. The CDR3 region is CASSLVGKKNYNEQFF. The DNA for the CDR3 is TGTGCCAGCAGCTTAGTGGGGAAGAAGAACTACAATGAGCAGTTCTTC.

The chain joins TRBV20-1 to TRBJ2-7; no definite D call. CDR3 length: 12 residues. Germline assignment: CDR1 DFQATT and CDR2 SNEGSKA (reference sequence). Deletions cut 5 bases from V and 3 bases from J, with 11 bases between. Written as DNA, the CDR3 is TGCAGTGCTCCGGATAATAACTACGAGCAGTACTTC. Encoded protein: CSAPDNNYEQYF.

Only a few counts were recorded for this clonotype. The chain couples TRBV4-2 to TRBJ2-3; TRBD1 might be the D (6 bases). The CDR3 length is 17 residues. V gave up 3 bases and J gave up 1 base, with 17 bases separating them. The germline gives CDR1 LGHNA, CDR2 YNFKEQ. The CDR3 sequence: CASSQHARTEGTDTQYF. CDR3 DNA sequence: TGTGCCAGCAGCCAGCACGCTCGGACAGAGGGCACAGATACGCAGTATTTT.

The rearrangement uses TRBV28 and TRBJ2-2; 8 bases agree with TRBD1. The CDR3 totals 15 residues. Trimming took 5 bases from V and 3 from J; bases not matched to a gene: 5. Germline V lookup: CDR1 MDHEN, CDR2 SYDVKM. Here the CDR3 DNA reads TGTGCCAGCAGTGGACAGGGATCGTACACCGGGGAGCTGTTTTTT. This codes for CASSGQGSYTGELFF. The complete variable domain, with remaining parts taken from reference TRBV28 and TRBJ2-2, reads DVKVTQSSRYLVKRTGEKVFLECVQDMDHENMFWYRQDPGLGLRLIYFSYDVKMKEKGDIPEGYSVSREKKERFSLILESASTNQTSMYLCASSGQGSYTGELFFGEGSRLTVL.

The chain is built from TRBV2 and TRBJ2-3, with TRBD1 identical over 7 bases. Per the germline V gene, CDR1 is SNHLY and CDR2 is FYNNEI. V shed 8 bases and J 2 bases; nucleotides not matched to a gene: 10. This CDR3 contains 15 residues. CDR3 DNA: TGTGCCAGCCGCAAGGGGGCAGGGGACACAGATACGCAGTATTTT. It translates to CASRKGAGDTDTQYF.

This clonotype was counted between two and nine times. This chain connects TRBV20-1 to TRBJ2-1, with TRBD2 identical over 7 bases. The CDR3 covers 14 residues. Germline values: CDR1 DFQATT, CDR2 SNEGSKA (reference sequence). The trim removed 3 bases at V and 7 bases at J, leaving 9 bases unmatched. The CDR3 loop is CSASRRTSSNEQFF. The CDR3 DNA sequence: TGCAGTGCTAGTAGAAGGACTAGTAGTAATGAGCAGTTCTTC.

The CDR3 is CASSFGGITGGDGYTF. CDR3 bases: TGTGCCAGCAGCTTCGGCGGGATCACAGGGGGAGATGGCTACACCTTC. V is TRBV7-6 and J is TRBJ1-2, with TRBD1 matching 8 bases. V lost 3 bases to trimming and J lost 6 bases; unmatched junction nucleotides: 12. This CDR3 is built from 16 residues. CDR1 and CDR2 from the germline V gene are SGHVS and FNYEAQ.

Ten or more counts support this clonotype. The CDR3 protein is CASSFDPRRTEQYF. DNA for the CDR3: TGTGCCAGCAGTTTTGACCCTCGGAGGACCGAGCAGTACTTC. The rearrangement joins TRBV12-3 or TRBV12-4 to TRBJ2-7; maybe TRBD2 (5 bases). V dropped 3 bases and J dropped 6 bases, with 15 bases sitting between them. The CDR3 sequence is 14 residues long.

The chain combines TRBV6-5 with TRBJ1-2, with no clear D. Germline V lookup: CDR1 MNHEY, CDR2 SVGAGI. Deletions cut 6 bases from V and 3 bases from J, with 14 bases between. The CDR3 is made up of 14 amino acids. The CDR3 sequence: CASRGSRVHYGYTF. The CDR3 coding sequence is TGTGCCAGCAGAGGGTCCCGAGTTCACTATGGCTACACCTTC.

The chain has TRBV5-1 and TRBJ2-7; D is ambiguous. Per the germline V gene, CDR1 is SGHRS and CDR2 is YFSETQ. The V end was cut by 1 base, the J end by 1 base, with 6 bases between. The CDR3 covers 13 residues. CDR3 amino acids: CASSLIHSYEQYF. Written as DNA, the CDR3 is TGCGCCAGCAGCTTGATTCATTCCTACGAGCAGTACTTC.

This clonotype occurred a few times. CDR3 nucleotides: TGTGCCATCAGGGATACGCAGGGGGCCTCTTTTGAGACCCAGTACTTC. Translation gives CAIRDTQGASFETQYF. V usage is TRBV10-3 and J usage is TRBJ2-5, with 8 bases matching TRBD1. Germline lookup yields CDR1 ENHRY and CDR2 SYGVKD. Trimming at V came to 6 bases and at J to 5 bases, leaving 14 bases not matched to a gene. The CDR3 has 16 amino acids.

The table lists this clonotype with a few counts. This chain joins TRBV28 and TRBJ1-4, with 8 positions matching TRBD1. Germline V gene data show CDR1 as MDHEN and CDR2 as SYDVKM. The CDR3 runs to 13 residues. Trimming took 6 bases from V and 9 from J; bases not matched to a gene: 6. In nucleotides, the CDR3 is TGTGCCAGCAGGCCCCAGGGGGCACAAAAACTGTTTTTT. This encodes CASRPQGAQKLFF.

The rearrangement uses TRBV7-3 and TRBJ2-5, with no clear D. The CDR3 runs 13 residues. Trimming took off 3 bases at V and 1 base at J, with 6 bases between the two ends. Germline V CDR1 and CDR2: SGHTA, FQGTGA. The CDR3 loop is CASSFIPQETQYF. The CDR3, as DNA: TGTGCCAGCAGCTTCATTCCCCAAGAGACCCAGTACTTC.

V and J are TRBV6-1 and TRBJ1-4, with 11 bases fitting TRBD1. The CDR3 runs 16 residues. V dropped 7 bases and J dropped 7; count of bases not matched to a gene: 11. Germline lookup yields CDR1 MNHNS and CDR2 SASEGT. DNA of the CDR3: TGTGCCAGCACCACTCTGGGACAGGGGGTAATTGAAAAACTGTTTTTT. Protein: CASTTLGQGVIEKLFF.

This clonotype was found a few times. The CDR3 region is CSVEPGETEAFF. The CDR3 nucleotides are TGCAGCGTCGAACCAGGGGAGACTGAAGCTTTCTTT. The chain links TRBV29-1 to TRBJ1-1, with D possibly matching TRBD1 (6 bases). CDR3 length equals 12 residues. Trimming stripped 6 bases from V and 5 bases from J, with 13 bases between. CDR1 is SQVTM, CDR2 ANQGSEA, per germline.

This clonotype was seen a few times. The chain is built from TRBV29-1 and TRBJ2-4; TRBD1 matches at 7 bases. This CDR3 is built from 12 residues. CDR1 SQVTM and CDR2 ANQGSEA come from the germline V gene. V was pared by 6 bases and J by 7 bases, with 6 bases of the junction left unmatched. In nucleotides, the CDR3 is TGCAGCGTCGATGAACAGGGGAACATTCAGTACTTC. Translating gives CSVDEQGNIQYF.